Listed below are T cell receptor beta chains from one sample, sequenced in a study of blood T cell repertoires in COVID-19. Some clones are missing from TCRdb's copy, which holds only in-frame ones; the method was immunoSEQ multiplex PCR. Among approximately 90,000 clones, 65% to 90% were seen once, and the ten largest hold under 8.5%. Sequencing was performed on peripheral blood. The receptors shown here come from a man aged 55 to 70 with acute or convalescent COVID-19. Both conserved end residues are part of each CDR3. The D gene is left open where the match is weak.

j_call v_call d_call cdr3_nt cdr3_aa
TRBJ1-3 TRBV27 NA TGTGCCAGCAGACTTTCGGGGGGAAACACCATATATTTT CASRLSGGNTIYF
TRBJ2-3 TRBV5-1 TRBD1 TGCGCCAGCAGCCCTGGCAGGGGGCCTAGCACAGATACGCAGTATTTT CASSPGRGPSTDTQYF
TRBJ2-5 TRBV18 NA TGTGCCAGCTCACCAGTAGACACCGAGCAGACCCAGTACTTC CASSPVDTEQTQYF
TRBJ1-2 TRBV9 NA TGTGCCAGCAGCGTTAACCTACAGGCTAACTATGGCTACACCTTC CASSVNLQANYGYTF
TRBJ1-6 TRBV5-1 TRBD1 TGCGCCAGCAGCTTGGCTCCTGAGGGGGCGGGAAATTCACCCCTCCACTTT CASSLAPEGAGNSPLHF
TRBJ2-6 TRBV15 NA TGTGCCACCAGCAGAGATTTCCAGGGGCGCGGTGGGGCCAACGTCCTGACTTTC CATSRDFQGRGGANVLTF
TRBJ2-7 TRBV5-5 TRBD1 TGTGCCAGCAGCTTGGAGACAGGGAGCCACGAGCAGTACTTC CASSLETGSHEQYF
TRBJ1-5 TRBV12-5 TRBD1 TGTGCTAGTGGGATAAAGGGGGACAGACGCAATCAGCCCCAGCATTTT CASGIKGDRRNQPQHF
TRBJ2-7 TRBV6-5 NA TGTGCCAGCAGTTACTCGTTGTCCCTTTACGAGCAGTACTTC CASSYSLSLYEQYF
TRBJ2-5 TRBV9 NA TGTGCCAGCAGCGTAGGAGGGAACCAAGAGACCCAGTACTTC CASSVGGNQETQYF
TRBJ2-7 TRBV11-2 NA TGTGCCAGCAGCTTCGATACCCCAGGAGAGCAGTACTTC CASSFDTPGEQYF
TRBJ2-7 TRBV6-5 NA TGTGCCAGCAGATCCCGGGACACCGCATCTCACGAGCAGTACTTC CASRSRDTASHEQYF
TRBJ1-3 TRBV19 TRBD1 TGTGCCAGTAGCGAACAGGGGGCTGGAAACACCATATATTTT CASSEQGAGNTIYF
TRBJ2-1 TRBV19 TRBD1 TGTGCCAGTAGTATTCGGGGACAGGGGTTTGGGAATGAGCAGTTCTTC CASSIRGQGFGNEQFF
TRBJ1-2 TRBV7-9 TRBD1 TGTGCCAGCAGCTCCCCCTCGACAGGGGAGCGGGGCTACACCTTC CASSSPSTGERGYTF